The 25 T cell receptor beta chains below were found in one sample sequenced in a study of cytomegalovirus exposure and HLA in healthy donors. The PCR had 60 Vbeta and 13 Jbeta primers. The protocol was immunoSEQ multiplex PCR, while the TCRdb copy is restricted to in-frame clones and leaves out a portion. Of 59,000 or so clones listed, 65% to 75% are singletons. Sequencing used PBMCs. The origin of the receptors is a man aged 25-45 years in good health and CMV-seropositive.

This rearrangement joins TRBV4-3 to TRBJ1-1, with a tentative D call TRBD1 (6 bases). CDR1 and CDR2 (germline): LGHNA, YSLEER. This CDR3 spans 15 amino acids. The V and J ends lost 6 bases and 3 bases respectively, with 17 bases between them. CDR3 sequence: CASRLDRTGDTEAFF. Here the CDR3 DNA reads TGCGCCAGCAGATTAGACAGGACCGGGGACACTGAAGCTTTCTTT.

The gene calls are TRBV7-8 and TRBJ2-1, with D possibly matching TRBD1 (6 bases). Trimming removed 5 bases at V and 4 bases at J, with 15 bases between. Germline lookup yields CDR1 SGHVS and CDR2 FQNEAQ. This CDR3 is built from 15 residues. The CDR3: CASSRYQGIYNEQFF. The CDR3 nucleotides read TGTGCCAGCAGCCGATACCAGGGGATTTACAATGAGCAGTTCTTC.

The chain uses TRBV10-3 and TRBJ1-5; a possible D gene is TRBD1 (6 bases). The length of the CDR3 is 14 residues. V lost 3 bases, J lost 5 bases, and 11 bases lay in between. The germline gives CDR1 ENHRY, CDR2 SYGVKD. CDR3 sequence: CAISEQQGDQPQHF. DNA for the CDR3: TGTGCCATCAGTGAACAACAGGGAGATCAGCCCCAGCATTTT.

This clone was counted a single time. The chain is built from TRBV4-1 and TRBJ1-2, with 11 bases aligning to TRBD1. The germline V gene has CDR1 MGHRA and CDR2 YSYEKL. CDR3 length: 14 residues. The junction had 6 bases not matched to a gene; V was cut back by 5 bases and J by 7 bases. The CDR3 DNA sequence: TGCGCCAGCAGCTCTCGGACAGGGGGCTGTGGCTACACCTTC. Its translation: CASSSRTGGCGYTF.

The chain carries TRBV14 and TRBJ1-1, with D tentatively TRBD1 (5 bases). CDR1 and CDR2 (germline): SGHDN, FVKESK. The CDR3 has 16 residues. V was cut by 2 bases and J by 3 bases, with 16 bases left in between. Here the CDR3 DNA reads TGTGCCAGCAGCCAATTGCGGGGGATCGGGGACACTGAAGCTTTCTTT. Translating gives CASSQLRGIGDTEAFF.

This chain connects TRBV29-1 to TRBJ1-5; 7 nucleotides agree with TRBD1. V lost 5 bases and J lost 0; bases outside the gene matches: 10. The length of the CDR3 is 16 residues. Germline-derived CDR1 and CDR2 are SQVTM and ANQGSEA. The CDR3 bases are TGCAGCGTTACACAACAGGGGTCGGATAGCAATCAGCCCCAGCATTTT. Its protein product is CSVTQQGSDSNQPQHF.

CDR3 in DNA: TGTGCCAGCACAGGACAGGGGAATTCACCCCTCCACTTT. It encodes CASTGQGNSPLHF. The chain combines TRBV6-5 with TRBJ1-6; 9 nucleotides agree with TRBD1. The CDR3 runs to 13 residues. CDR1 and CDR2 from the germline V gene are MNHEY and SVGAGI. The J segment lost 7 bases and the V segment lost 7 bases, leaving 2 bases of the junction unmatched.

The chain joins TRBV10-3 to TRBJ1-1; perhaps TRBD1 as D (5 bases). CDR1 is ENHRY and CDR2 is SYGVKD in the germline V gene. V was trimmed by 8 bases and J by 11 bases, leaving 15 bases between them. CDR3 size: 11 residues. CDR3 sequence (DNA): TGTGCCATCGCCGGTCGGGGGATTGCTTTCTTT. It yields the protein CAIAGRGIAFF.

The chain uses TRBV6-5 and TRBJ1-1; D unclear. The germline V gene encodes CDR1 MNHEY and CDR2 SVGAGI. V was pared by 0 bases and J by 5 bases, with 10 bases between. CDR3 length equals 14 residues. In nucleotides, the CDR3 is TGTGCCAGCAGTTACTCATCGGGAGGGACTGAAGCTTTCTTT. It yields the protein CASSYSSGGTEAFF.

This clone was counted a few times. The J gene is TRBJ2-5, the V gene TRBV6-5, with D possibly being TRBD2 (6 bases). CDR1 is MNHEY, CDR2 SVGAGI, per germline. There are 13 residues in the CDR3. The V end was cut by 2 bases, the J end by 2 bases, with 6 bases between. As DNA, the CDR3 is TGTGCCAGCAGTTACGGGGGGCAAGAGACCCAGTACTTC. It codes for CASSYGGQETQYF.

The chain joins TRBV5-6 to TRBJ1-2, with D perhaps TRBD1 (5 bases). The V gene lost 1 base and the J gene lost 3 bases, with 10 bases spanning the gap. CDR3 size: 14 residues. Germline V gene data show CDR1 as SGHDT and CDR2 as YYEEEE. CDR3 amino acids: CASSLSLTDYGYTF. CDR3 DNA sequence: TGTGCCAGCAGCTTGTCTCTGACAGACTATGGCTACACCTTC.

The J gene is TRBJ1-2, the V gene TRBV4-3; D is possibly TRBD1 (5 bases). This CDR3 contains 12 residues. V lost 3 bases and J 8 bases, leaving 10 bases between the germline ends. In germline, CDR1 is LGHNA, CDR2 YSLEER. CDR3 in amino acids: CASSHGGDGYTF. In DNA, the CDR3 is TGCGCCAGCAGCCACGGGGGAGACGGCTACACCTTC.

The V gene is TRBV7-9, the J gene TRBJ1-2; 8 bases are shared with TRBD1. The germline V gene encodes CDR1 SEHNR and CDR2 FQNEAQ (reference sequence). CDR3 length: 14 residues. V was pared by 4 bases and J by 2 bases, with 3 bases of the junction left unmatched. CDR3 nucleotide sequence: TGTGCCAGCAGCTACAACAGGGGGAACTATGGCTACACCTTC. Its translation: CASSYNRGNYGYTF.

V and J are TRBV14 and TRBJ1-4; perhaps TRBD1 as D (6 bases). This CDR3 contains 17 residues. V was pared by 2 bases and J by 6 bases, with 19 bases between. CDR1 and CDR2 from the germline V gene are SGHDN and FVKESK. The CDR3 DNA reads as TGTGCCAGCAGCCAAAGGTCGTCAGGGGTGTACTATGAAAAACTGTTTTTT. It specifies CASSQRSSGVYYEKLFF. Drawing the rest from reference TRBV14 and TRBJ1-4, the complete variable domain is EAGVTQFPSHSVIEKGQTVTLRCDPISGHDNLYWYRRVMGKEIKFLLHFVKESKQDESGMPNNRFLAERTGGTYSTLKVQPAELEDSGVYFCASSQRSSGVYYEKLFFGSGTQLSVL.

V is TRBV10-3 and J is TRBJ1-2; TRBD1 might be the D (5 bases). The CDR3 consists of 11 residues. Germline assignment: CDR1 ENHRY and CDR2 SYGVKD. V lost 8 bases and J 7 bases, leaving 11 bases between the germline ends. The CDR3 protein is CAISGGGGYTF. CDR3 nucleotide sequence: TGTGCCATCTCCGGGGGTGGTGGCTACACCTTC.

The chain links TRBV5-1 to TRBJ2-5, with D unresolved. V lost 2 bases, J lost 4 bases, and 3 bases lay in between. The CDR3 length is 11 residues. Germline V gene lookup returns CDR1 SGHRS and CDR2 YFSETQ. The chain's CDR3 is CASSFGETQYF. In DNA form, the CDR3 reads TGCGCCAGCAGCTTCGGAGAGACCCAGTACTTC. Full variable domain (rest looked up from reference TRBV5-1 and TRBJ2-5): KAGVTQTPRYLIKTRGQQVTLSCSPISGHRSVSWYQQTPGQGLQFLFEYFSETQRNKGNFPGRFSGRQFSNSRSEMNVSTLELGDSALYLCASSFGETQYFGPGTRLLVL.

This chain uses TRBV7-3 with TRBJ2-1; 9 nucleotides line up with TRBD1. V dropped 6 bases and J dropped 0; count of bases not matched to a gene: 6. Germline V gene sequence: CDR1 SGHTA, CDR2 FQGTGA. There are 16 residues in the CDR3. CDR3 coding DNA: TGTGCCAGCAGTCGGGACAGGGCGAGCTCCTACAATGAGCAGTTCTTC. It yields the protein CASSRDRASSYNEQFF.

This clone has only one observation. This chain joins TRBV5-4 and TRBJ1-2; TRBD1 might be the D (5 bases). V lost 0 bases, J lost 4 bases, and 10 bases lay in between. The CDR3 covers 14 residues. CDR1 is SGHNT and CDR2 is YYREEE in the germline V gene (reference sequence). CDR3 loop: CASSLGDRVYGYTF. The CDR3 region has the DNA TGTGCCAGCAGCTTGGGAGACAGAGTCTATGGCTACACCTTC. Full variable domain (remainder filled in from reference TRBV5-4 and TRBJ1-2): ETGVTQSPTHLIKTRGQQVTLRCSSQSGHNTVSWYQQALGQGPQFIFQYYREEENGRGNFPPRFSGLQFPNYSSELNVNALELDDSALYLCASSLGDRVYGYTFGSGTRLTVV.

The rearrangement links TRBV30 to TRBJ1-2; possible D gene TRBD1, 6 bases. V was clipped by 8 bases and J by 3 bases, with 16 bases between them. The CDR3 consists of 13 residues. Germline CDR1 GTSNPN, CDR2 SVGIG (reference sequence). This chain's CDR3 is CAGRQDYDYGYTF. CDR3 nucleotides: TGTGCCGGACGACAGGATTACGACTATGGCTACACCTTC.

The J gene is TRBJ2-6, the V gene TRBV27; tentative D call: TRBD2 (5 bases). V gave up 4 bases and J gave up 0 bases, with 10 bases separating them. The CDR3 loop spans 16 amino acids. Germline-derived CDR1 and CDR2 are MNHEY and SMNVEV (reference sequence). The CDR3, as DNA: TGTGCCAGCAGTTCCTTACGGGGCTCTGGGGCCAACGTCCTGACTTTC. It yields the protein CASSSLRGSGANVLTF.

Here the CDR3 reads CASSVQGRNQPQHF. Here the CDR3 DNA reads TGTGCCAGCAGTGTACAGGGCCGCAATCAGCCCCAGCATTTT. This rearrangement joins TRBV2 to TRBJ1-5, with a tentative D call TRBD1 (6 bases). The germline V and J ends were trimmed by 4 bases and 2 bases, with 9 bases remaining between them. CDR1 SNHLY and CDR2 FYNNEI come from the germline V gene. The length of the CDR3 is 14 residues.

About this clone itself: A much larger clone differs from this one at a single base, so this may be a read error. The chain carries TRBV10-3 and TRBJ2-3, with TRBD2 matching 12 bases. Germline CDR1 is ENHRY and CDR2 is SYGVKD. J was trimmed by 1 base and V by 4 bases; bases with no gene match: 0. The CDR3 runs 15 residues. This CDR3 is CAISGLAGGTDTQYF. For the CDR3, the DNA is TGTGCCATCAGTGGACTAGCGGGGGGCACAGATACGCAGTATTTT.

The V call is TRBV29-1, the J call TRBJ2-1; maybe TRBD2 (6 bases). V lost 1 base and J 3 bases, leaving 13 bases between the germline ends. The CDR3 loop spans 15 amino acids. Germline values: CDR1 SQVTM, CDR2 ANQGSEA. CDR3 in DNA: TGCAGCGTTGAAGGGGCGGGGACGATCTACAATGAGCAGTTCTTC. This sequence encodes CSVEGAGTIYNEQFF.

This clone was observed a single time. V gene TRBV7-9 combines with J gene TRBJ1-2, with 7 bases fitting TRBD1. CDR1 SEHNR and CDR2 FQNEAQ come from the germline V gene (reference sequence). The CDR3 has 13 amino acids. Losses at the gene ends were 5 bases for V and 4 bases for J; bases not matched to a gene: 4. The CDR3 reads CASSRDSFYGYTF. CDR3 DNA sequence: TGTGCCAGCAGCCGGGACAGCTTCTATGGCTACACCTTC.

This sequence joins TRBV5-1 and TRBJ1-4; D is possibly TRBD1 (6 bases). The CDR3 sequence is 14 residues long. Germline-derived CDR1 and CDR2 are SGHRS and YFSETQ. Deletions cut 4 bases from V and 3 bases from J, with 10 bases between. The CDR3 sequence: CASSIGQSNEKLFF. The CDR3 nucleotides are TGCGCCAGCAGCATTGGACAGTCTAATGAAAAACTGTTTTTT.